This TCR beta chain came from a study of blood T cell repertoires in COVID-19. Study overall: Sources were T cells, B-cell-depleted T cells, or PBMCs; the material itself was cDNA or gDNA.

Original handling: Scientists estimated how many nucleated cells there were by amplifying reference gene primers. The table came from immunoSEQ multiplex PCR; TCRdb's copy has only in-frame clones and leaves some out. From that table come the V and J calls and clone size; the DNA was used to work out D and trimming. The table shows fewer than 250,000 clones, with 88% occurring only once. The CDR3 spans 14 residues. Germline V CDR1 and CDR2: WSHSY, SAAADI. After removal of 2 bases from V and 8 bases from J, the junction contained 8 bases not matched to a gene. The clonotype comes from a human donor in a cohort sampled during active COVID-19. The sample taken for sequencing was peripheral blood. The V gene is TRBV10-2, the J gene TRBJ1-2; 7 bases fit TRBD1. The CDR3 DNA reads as TGCGCCAGCAGTGAGCCGGACAGGTTGGGCGGCTACACCTTC. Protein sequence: CASSEPDRLGGYTF.